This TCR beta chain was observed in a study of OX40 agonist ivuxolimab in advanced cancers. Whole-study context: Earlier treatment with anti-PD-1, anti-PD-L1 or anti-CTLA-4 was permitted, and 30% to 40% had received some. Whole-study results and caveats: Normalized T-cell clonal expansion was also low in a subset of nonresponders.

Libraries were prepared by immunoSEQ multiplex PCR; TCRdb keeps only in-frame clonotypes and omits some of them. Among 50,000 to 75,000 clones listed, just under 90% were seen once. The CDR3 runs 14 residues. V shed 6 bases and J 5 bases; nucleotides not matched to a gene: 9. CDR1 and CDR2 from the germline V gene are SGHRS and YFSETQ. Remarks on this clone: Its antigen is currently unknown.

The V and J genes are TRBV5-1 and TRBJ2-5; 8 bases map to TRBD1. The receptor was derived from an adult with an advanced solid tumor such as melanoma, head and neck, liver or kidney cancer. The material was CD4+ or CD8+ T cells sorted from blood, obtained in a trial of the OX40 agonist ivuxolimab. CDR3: CASNLAYRGETQYF. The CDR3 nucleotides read TGCGCCAGCAATCTTGCGTACAGGGGGGAGACCCAGTACTTC.